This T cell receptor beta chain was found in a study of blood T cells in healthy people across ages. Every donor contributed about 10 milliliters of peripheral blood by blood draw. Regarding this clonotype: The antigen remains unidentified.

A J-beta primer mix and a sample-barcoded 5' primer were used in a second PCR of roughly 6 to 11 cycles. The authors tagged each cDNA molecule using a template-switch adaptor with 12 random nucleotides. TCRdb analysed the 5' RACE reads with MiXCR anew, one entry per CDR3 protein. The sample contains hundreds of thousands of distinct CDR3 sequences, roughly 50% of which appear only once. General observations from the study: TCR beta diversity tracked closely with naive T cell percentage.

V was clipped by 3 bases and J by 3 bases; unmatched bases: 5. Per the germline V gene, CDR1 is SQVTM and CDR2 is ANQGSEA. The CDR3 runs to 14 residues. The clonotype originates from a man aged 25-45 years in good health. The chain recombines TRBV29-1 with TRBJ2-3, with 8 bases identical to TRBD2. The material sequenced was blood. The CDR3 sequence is CSVEQAGETDTQYF. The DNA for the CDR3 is TGCAGCGTTGAGCAAGCGGGGGAGACAGATACGCAGTATTTT.